Presented here are 12 T cell receptor beta chains from one specimen sequenced in a study of human T cells and chemical hapten exposure. Time point denoted: pre-sensitization, week 0. Treatment specified: therapeutic diphenylcyclopropenone sensitization with weekly scalp DPC. TCRdb passed the RACE reads through MiXCR, listing each CDR3 protein once. The sample consists of 150,000 to 200,000 distinct CDR3 sequences, nearly 30% of them appearing once. The source material was whole blood, sampled in connection with sensitization to the hapten diphenylcyclopropenone (DPC). The receptors originated from a woman in her twenties or thirties with alopecia areata. Some clones in this sample may be carry-over from other donors' samples.

The gene calls are TRBV25-1 and TRBJ1-2; 7 bases line up with TRBD1. Germline V gene data show CDR1 as MGHDK and CDR2 as SYGVNS. The CDR3 spans 16 residues. The V and J ends lost 0 bases and 4 bases, in that order; junction bases with no gene match: 8. CDR3 coding DNA: TGTGCCAGCAGTGAATATTTCGAGACAGGGACCTATGGCTACACCTTC. Encoded protein: CASSEYFETGTYGYTF.

This clonotype has more than one count but fewer than ten. The genes are TRBV18 and TRBJ2-2; the D is unclear. CDR3 length equals 13 residues. V dropped 0 bases and J dropped 4 bases, with 3 bases sitting between them. Looked up from germline, CDR1 is KGHSH and CDR2 is LQKENI. The CDR3 DNA sequence: TGTGCCAGCTCACCACCCTCCACCGGGGAGCTGTTTTTT. Amino acids: CASSPPSTGELFF.

The chain combines TRBV7-8 with TRBJ2-7; 8 bases map to TRBD1. The germline CDR1 and CDR2 sequences are SGHVS and FQNEAQ. CDR3 length: 17 amino acids. Losses at the gene ends were 5 bases for V and 4 bases for J; bases not matched to a gene: 16. Written as DNA, the CDR3 is TGTGCCAGCAGCCTTTCGACAGGGGCCCGATTTTTTTACGAGCAGTACTTC. It yields the protein CASSLSTGARFFYEQYF.

The chain couples TRBV5-6 to TRBJ1-6; a possible D gene is TRBD1 (6 bases). Deletions cut 5 bases from V and 0 bases from J, with 15 bases between. This CDR3 contains 17 residues. The germline gives CDR1 SGHDT, CDR2 YYEEEE. The CDR3 nucleotides read TGTGCCAGCAGAACTCAGGGGTTGAGCTCCTATAATTCACCCCTCCACTTT. It is translated as CASRTQGLSSYNSPLHF.

The rearrangement joins TRBV19 to TRBJ1-5; possibly TRBD1 for D (5 bases). V shed 6 bases and J shed 0 bases, with 15 bases lying between them. CDR1 is LNHDA and CDR2 is SQIVND in the germline V gene (reference sequence). The CDR3 consists of 16 residues. The CDR3 DNA reads TGTGCCAGTAGAACTGGTGGGGGGGATAGCAATCAGCCCCAGCATTTT. Its translation: CASRTGGGDSNQPQHF.

The V call is TRBV7-9, the J call TRBJ1-1; D perhaps matches TRBD1 (5 bases). V dropped 2 bases and J dropped 1 base, with 11 bases sitting between them. The length of the CDR3 is 15 residues. Germline CDR1 SEHNR, CDR2 FQNEAQ (reference sequence). The CDR3 coding sequence is TGTGCCAGCAGCTTAATTAAAGACAGGAACACTGAAGCTTTCTTT. Protein sequence: CASSLIKDRNTEAFF.

The chain is built from TRBV6-5 and TRBJ1-3; no clear D. The germline V gene has CDR1 MNHEY and CDR2 SVGAGI. V was pared by 0 bases and J by 0 bases, with 6 bases between. The CDR3 contains 15 residues. As DNA, the CDR3 is TGTGCCAGCAGTTACTCTGCCGTCTCTGGAAACACCATATATTTT. Protein: CASSYSAVSGNTIYF.

The chain combines TRBV4-3 with TRBJ2-1; D is unclear. Trimming cost V 2 bases and J 7 bases, with 6 bases left between them. This CDR3 comprises 12 residues. The germline CDR1 and CDR2 sequences are LGHNA and YSLEER. The CDR3 here is CASSQQENEQFF. For the CDR3, the DNA is TGCGCCAGCAGCCAACAAGAGAATGAGCAGTTCTTC.

This clonotype was seen at least ten times. The chain links TRBV29-1 to TRBJ1-4, with D perhaps matching TRBD1 (5 bases). V dropped 4 bases and J dropped 10 bases, with 10 bases sitting between them. This CDR3 has 11 residues. Germline-derived CDR1 and CDR2 are SQVTM and ANQGSEA. The CDR3 bases are TGCAGCGTTGGGGACTCGGGAAAACTGTTTTTT. Translation gives CSVGDSGKLFF.

The J gene is TRBJ1-6, the V gene TRBV10-2; D might be TRBD1 (5 bases). The germline V and J ends were trimmed by 8 bases and 7 bases, with 15 bases remaining between them. The V gene's germline CDR1 is WSHSY and CDR2 SAAADI. CDR3 length: 14 amino acids. CDR3 bases: TGCGCCAGCGGGGAGGGACTGCAAAATTCACCCCTCCACTTT. This codes for CASGEGLQNSPLHF.

This clonotype was counted between two and nine times. The chain joins TRBV28 to TRBJ1-1; the D is unclear. Germline V gene sequence: CDR1 MDHEN, CDR2 SYDVKM. The V end lost 1 base, the J end lost 8 bases, and 8 bases lay between the germline ends. The CDR3 consists of 12 residues. CDR3 in amino acids: CASSLLVSEAFF. The CDR3 nucleotides read TGTGCCAGCAGTTTATTGGTATCCGAAGCTTTCTTT.

The chain joins TRBV6-2 or TRBV6-3 to TRBJ1-1; D is undetermined. Germline V lookup: CDR1 MNHEY, CDR2 SVGEGT. This CDR3 comprises 12 residues. Trimming removed 6 bases at V and 8 bases at J, with 13 bases between. The CDR3 bases are TGTGCCAGCAGAGGATCCGGAAAGGAAGCTTTCTTT. It encodes CASRGSGKEAFF.